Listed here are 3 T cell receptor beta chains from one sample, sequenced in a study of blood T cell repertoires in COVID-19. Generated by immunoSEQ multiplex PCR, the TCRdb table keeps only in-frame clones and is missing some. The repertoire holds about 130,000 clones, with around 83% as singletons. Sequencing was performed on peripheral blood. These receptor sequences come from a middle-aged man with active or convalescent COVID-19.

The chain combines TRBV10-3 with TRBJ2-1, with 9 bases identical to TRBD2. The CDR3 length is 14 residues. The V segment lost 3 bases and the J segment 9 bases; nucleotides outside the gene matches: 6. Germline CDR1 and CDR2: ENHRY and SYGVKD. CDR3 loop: CAISEGGGATEQFF. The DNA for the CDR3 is TGTGCCATCAGTGAAGGCGGGGGGGCTACTGAGCAGTTCTTC.

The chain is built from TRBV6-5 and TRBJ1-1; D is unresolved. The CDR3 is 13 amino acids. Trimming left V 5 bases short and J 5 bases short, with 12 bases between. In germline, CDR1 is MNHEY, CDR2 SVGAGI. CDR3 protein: CASSPQKRTEAFF. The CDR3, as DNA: TGTGCCAGCAGTCCCCAAAAGAGGACTGAAGCTTTCTTT.

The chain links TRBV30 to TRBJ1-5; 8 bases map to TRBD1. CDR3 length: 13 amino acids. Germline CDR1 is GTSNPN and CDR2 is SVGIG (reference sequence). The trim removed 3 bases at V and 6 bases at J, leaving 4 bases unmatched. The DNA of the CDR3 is TGTGCCTGGAGCCTCCAGGGGGCTCAGCCCCAGCATTTT. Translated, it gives CAWSLQGAQPQHF.